The 6 T cell receptor beta chains below all came from one sample that was sequenced in a study of blood T cell repertoires in COVID-19. The repertoire was sequenced with immunoSEQ multiplex PCR; TCRdb's copy has only in-frame clones and lacks some. The table has 150,000 to 200,000 clones, 70% to 80% seen once. The specimen sequenced was peripheral blood. These receptors originate from a woman in her forties with COVID-19, enrolled during active disease.

V is TRBV12-3 or TRBV12-4 and J is TRBJ2-1; D is possibly TRBD2 (5 bases). Between the trimmed V and J ends, which lost 3 bases and 2 bases, there was a span of 5 bases. The CDR3 length is 13 residues. The CDR3: CASSFSAYNEQFF. CDR3 sequence (DNA): TGTGCCAGCAGTTTTAGCGCCTACAATGAGCAGTTCTTC.

This chain links TRBV7-9 with TRBJ2-5; D remains ambiguous. This CDR3 has 15 amino acids. Per the germline V gene, CDR1 is SEHNR and CDR2 is FQNEAQ (reference sequence). V lost 5 bases to trimming and J lost 2 bases, with 15 bases between them. The CDR3 sequence: CASSMPFSVQETQYF. CDR3 sequence (DNA): TGTGCCAGCAGCATGCCGTTTTCGGTTCAAGAGACCCAGTACTTC.

CDR3 sequence (DNA): TGCGCCAGCAGCCAGACTCCCGGGACAGGGCGTGATACGCAGTATTTT. Translated: CASSQTPGTGRDTQYF. The chain joins TRBV5-1 to TRBJ2-3; 9 nucleotides line up with TRBD1. This CDR3 is 16 amino acids long. CDR1 is SGHRS, CDR2 YFSETQ, per germline. J was trimmed by 6 bases and V by 4 bases; bases with no gene match: 12. The full variable domain, its missing parts supplied by reference TRBV5-1 and TRBJ2-3, is KAGVTQTPRYLIKTRGQQVTLSCSPISGHRSVSWYQQTPGQGLQFLFEYFSETQRNKGNFPGRFSGRQFSNSRSEMNVSTLELGDSALYLCASSQTPGTGRDTQYFGPGTRLTVL.

This chain connects TRBV5-1 to TRBJ2-1; D is possibly TRBD2 (5 bases). This CDR3 has 18 amino acids. V dropped 2 bases and J dropped 0 bases, with 18 bases sitting between them. Germline lookup yields CDR1 SGHRS and CDR2 YFSETQ. CDR3 amino acids: CASSFDPAGLLSYNEQFF. CDR3 sequence (DNA): TGCGCCAGCAGCTTTGACCCGGCGGGCCTACTCTCCTACAATGAGCAGTTCTTC.

The CDR3 is CASSWGLAYQETQYF. CDR3 nucleotide sequence: TGTGCCAGCAGCTGGGGACTAGCGTACCAAGAGACCCAGTACTTC. V and J are TRBV7-9 and TRBJ2-5, with TRBD2 identical over 10 bases. The CDR3 loop spans 15 amino acids. Germline V gene sequence: CDR1 SEHNR, CDR2 FQNEAQ (reference sequence). Trimming took 4 bases from V and 0 from J; bases not matched to a gene: 2.

The chain joins TRBV15 to TRBJ1-2, with 9 positions matching TRBD1. The V gene end was trimmed by 5 bases and the J gene end by 0 bases; junction bases not matched to a gene: 16. CDR3 length: 19 amino acids. Per the germline V gene, CDR1 is LNHNV and CDR2 is YYDKDF (reference sequence). The DNA for the CDR3 is TGTGCCACCAGCCAAGTAACAGGGGGCGGGATCGGCGCTAACTATGGCTACACCTTC. Translating it yields CATSQVTGGGIGANYGYTF. Supplemented by reference TRBV15 and TRBJ1-2, the full variable domain reads DAMVIQNPRYQVTQFGKPVTLSCSQTLNHNVMYWYQQKSSQAPKLLFHYYDKDFNNEADTPDNFQSRRPNTSFCFLDIRSPGLGDTAMYLCATSQVTGGGIGANYGYTFGSGTRLTVV.